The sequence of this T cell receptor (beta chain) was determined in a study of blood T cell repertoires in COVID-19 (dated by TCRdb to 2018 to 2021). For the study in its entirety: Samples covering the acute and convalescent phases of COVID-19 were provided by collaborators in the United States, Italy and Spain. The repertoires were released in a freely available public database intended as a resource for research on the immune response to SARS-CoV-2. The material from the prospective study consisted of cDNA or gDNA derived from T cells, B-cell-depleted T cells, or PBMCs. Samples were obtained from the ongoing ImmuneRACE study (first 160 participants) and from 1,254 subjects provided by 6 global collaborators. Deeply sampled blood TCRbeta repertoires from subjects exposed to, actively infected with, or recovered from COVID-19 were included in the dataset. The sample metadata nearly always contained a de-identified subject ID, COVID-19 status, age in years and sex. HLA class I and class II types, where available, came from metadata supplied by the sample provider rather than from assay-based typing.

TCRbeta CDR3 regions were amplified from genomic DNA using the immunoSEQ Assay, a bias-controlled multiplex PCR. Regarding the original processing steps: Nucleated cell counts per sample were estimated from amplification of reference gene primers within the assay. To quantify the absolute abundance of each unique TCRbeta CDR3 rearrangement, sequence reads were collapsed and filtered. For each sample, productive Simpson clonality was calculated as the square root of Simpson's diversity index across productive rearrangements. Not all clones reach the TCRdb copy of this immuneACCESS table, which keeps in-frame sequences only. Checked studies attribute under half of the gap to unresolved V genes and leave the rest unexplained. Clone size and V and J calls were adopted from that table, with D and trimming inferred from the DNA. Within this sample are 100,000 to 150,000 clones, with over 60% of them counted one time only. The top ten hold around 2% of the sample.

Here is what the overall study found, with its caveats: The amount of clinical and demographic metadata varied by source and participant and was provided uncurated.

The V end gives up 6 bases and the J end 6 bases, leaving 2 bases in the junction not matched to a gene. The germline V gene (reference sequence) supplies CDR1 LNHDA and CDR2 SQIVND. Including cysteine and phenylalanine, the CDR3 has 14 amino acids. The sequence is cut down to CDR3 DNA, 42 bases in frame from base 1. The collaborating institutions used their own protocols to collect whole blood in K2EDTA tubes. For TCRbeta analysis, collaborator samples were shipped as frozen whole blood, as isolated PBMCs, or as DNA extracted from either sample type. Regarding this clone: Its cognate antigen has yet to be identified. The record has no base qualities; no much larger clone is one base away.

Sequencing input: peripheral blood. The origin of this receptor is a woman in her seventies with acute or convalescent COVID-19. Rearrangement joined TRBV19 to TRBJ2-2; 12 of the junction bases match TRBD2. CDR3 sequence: CASRTSGSSGELFF. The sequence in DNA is TGTGCCAGTAGGACTAGCGGGAGCTCCGGGGAGCTGTTTTTT.